Shown below are 13 T cell receptor beta chains from a single sample sequenced in a study of Siglec-9 on CD8 T cells in melanoma (dated by TCRdb to about 2019). Receptor amplification or capture employed the immunoSEQ multiplex PCR assay. TCRdb took over this immuneACCESS table, retaining in-frame rearrangements with V and J assigned. Such tables are incomplete; in checked studies, under half of the missing clones stem from an unresolved V gene, and the remainder is unexplained. The sample table lists about 30,000 clones, 80% of them with a count of one. The top ten clones comprise 5.8% of the sample. Sequencing was carried out using Siglec-9- CD8+ T cells sorted from blood. Sample cell subset or site, as interpreted from the label and publication: CD8 T cells lacking Siglec-9. The source is a human donor in good health.

This chain joins TRBV7-8 and TRBJ2-2; D unresolved. The CDR3 runs to 12 residues. Between the trimmed V and J ends, which lost 3 bases and 7 bases, there was a span of 6 bases. Germline V gene data show CDR1 as SGHVS and CDR2 as FQNEAQ. CDR3 loop: CASSLVHGELFF. DNA of the CDR3: TGTGCCAGCAGCTTGGTCCACGGGGAGCTGTTTTTT.

The rearrangement links TRBV5-1 to TRBJ1-3, with 7 bases that match TRBD1. V dropped 1 base and J dropped 0; count of bases not matched to a gene: 13. From germline, CDR1 is SGHRS and CDR2 YFSETQ. This CDR3 has 19 residues. The CDR3, as DNA: TGCGCCAGCAGCTTGACGGGTCCGGGACAGCTCGACTCTGGAAACACCATATATTTT. Translation gives CASSLTGPGQLDSGNTIYF.

This clone was counted once. The rearrangement joins TRBV7-9 to TRBJ2-3; TRBD2 aligns across 7 bases. This CDR3 has 17 amino acids. From germline, CDR1 is SEHNR and CDR2 FQNEAQ (reference sequence). V lost 5 bases to trimming and J lost 0 bases; unmatched junction nucleotides: 11. The CDR3 is CASSPEGAGLSTDTQYF. As DNA, the CDR3 is TGTGCCAGCAGCCCCGAGGGAGCGGGACTCAGCACAGATACGCAGTATTTT.

This clone was found a few times. This chain links TRBV9 with TRBJ1-4, with D unclear. The germline gives CDR1 SGDLS, CDR2 YYNGEE. CDR3 length: 15 residues. Trimming cost V 0 bases and J 5 bases, with 11 bases left between them. DNA of the CDR3: TGTGCCAGCAGCGTAGAGGGAACCCTGAATGAAAAACTGTTTTTT. Its protein is CASSVEGTLNEKLFF.

The CDR3 here is CASSATVERETQYF. The CDR3 DNA sequence: TGTGCCAGCAGTGCTACTGTGGAGCGAGAGACCCAGTACTTC. The rearrangement uses TRBV6-6 and TRBJ2-5, with D uncertain. The CDR3 is made up of 14 amino acids. V gave up 5 bases and J gave up 4 bases, with 14 bases separating them. Germline-derived CDR1 and CDR2 are MNHNY and SVGAGI (reference sequence).

This sequence joins TRBV5-1 and TRBJ1-1; 8 nucleotides match TRBD1. The V and J ends lost 4 bases and 3 bases, in that order; junction bases with no gene match: 17. CDR3 size: 18 residues. Germline loops: CDR1 SGHRS, CDR2 YFSETQ. CDR3 bases: TGCGCCAGCAGCCCTACCACCGGGACAGGAGGCTTACACACTGAAGCTTTCTTT. Residues: CASSPTTGTGGLHTEAFF.

The J gene is TRBJ1-1, the V gene TRBV21-1. TRBV21-1 is a recognized pseudogene. The CDR3 has 18 residues. The CDR3 here is CASSTSGGGAFWDTEAFF. The DNA for the CDR3 is TGTGCCAGCAGCACCTCGGGAGGGGGCGCGTTTTGGGACACTGAAGCTTTCTTT.

The table lists this clone with a count of one. This rearrangement joins TRBV27 to TRBJ2-3; D is possibly TRBD2 (5 bases). The CDR3 runs to 13 residues. In germline, CDR1 is MNHEY, CDR2 SMNVEV (reference sequence). V was pared by 7 bases and J by 11 bases, with 19 bases between. CDR3 sequence (DNA): TGTGCCAGCACGTTGGGTCGCGGGCGAGAGCAGTATTTT. Protein sequence: CASTLGRGREQYF.

The chain employs TRBV7-8 and TRBJ1-3, with 8 bases aligning to TRBD1. V gave up 7 bases and J gave up 4 bases; unmatched junction bases: 9. The CDR3 contains 15 residues. Germline V CDR1 and CDR2: SGHVS, FQNEAQ. The CDR3 protein is CASIENRGRGNTIYF. The CDR3 DNA follows: TGTGCCAGCATCGAGAACAGGGGGAGGGGAAACACCATATATTTT.

This clone was seen once. The genes are TRBV5-1 and TRBJ1-2; 11 nucleotides match TRBD1. V trimming: 2 bases; J trimming: 1 base; junction bases outside the gene matches: 1. The germline CDR1 and CDR2 sequences are SGHRS and YFSETQ. The CDR3 contains 15 residues. The CDR3, as DNA: TGCGCCAGCAGCTTCGGGACAGGGGGTAACTATGGCTACACCTTC. It specifies CASSFGTGGNYGYTF.

This clone is a singleton in its sample. The chain has TRBV29-1 and TRBJ2-2; no definite D call. The V end lost 8 bases, the J end lost 6 bases, and 7 bases lay between the germline ends. Germline values: CDR1 SQVTM, CDR2 ANQGSEA. This CDR3 spans 10 amino acids. The CDR3 region has the DNA TGCAGCAGTGGGCCCGGGGAGCTGTTTTTT. It is translated as CSSGPGELFF.

This rearrangement joins TRBV2 to TRBJ1-2; D is uncertain. Trimming cost V 4 bases and J 2 bases, with 8 bases left between them. Looked up from germline, CDR1 is SNHLY and CDR2 is FYNNEI. The CDR3 loop spans 13 amino acids. CDR3 residues: CASSGRSNYGYTF. The CDR3 DNA follows: TGTGCCAGCAGTGGCAGGTCGAACTATGGCTACACCTTC.

The chain recombines TRBV4-1 with TRBJ1-1, with TRBD1 as a possible D gene (5 bases). V was clipped by 2 bases and J by 3 bases, with 16 bases between them. Germline V gene sequence: CDR1 MGHRA, CDR2 YSYEKL. This CDR3 has 16 residues. This CDR3 reads CASSQPWGMEDTEAFF. CDR3 DNA: TGCGCCAGCAGCCAACCCTGGGGCATGGAGGACACTGAAGCTTTCTTT.